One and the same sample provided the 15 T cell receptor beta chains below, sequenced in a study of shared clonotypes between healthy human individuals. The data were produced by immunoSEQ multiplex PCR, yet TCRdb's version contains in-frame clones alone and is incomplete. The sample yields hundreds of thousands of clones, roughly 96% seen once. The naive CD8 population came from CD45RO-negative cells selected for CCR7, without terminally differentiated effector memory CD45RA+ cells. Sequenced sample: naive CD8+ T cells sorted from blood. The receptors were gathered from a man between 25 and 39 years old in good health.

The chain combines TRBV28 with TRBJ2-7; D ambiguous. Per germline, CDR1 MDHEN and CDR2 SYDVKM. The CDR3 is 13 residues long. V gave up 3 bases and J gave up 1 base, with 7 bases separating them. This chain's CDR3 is CASSFWESYEQYF. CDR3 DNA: TGTGCCAGCAGTTTTTGGGAATCCTACGAGCAGTACTTC.

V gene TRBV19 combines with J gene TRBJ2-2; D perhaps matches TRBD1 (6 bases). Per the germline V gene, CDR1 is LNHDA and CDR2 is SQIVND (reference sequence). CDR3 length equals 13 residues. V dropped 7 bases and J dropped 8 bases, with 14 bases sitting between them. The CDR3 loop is CASIPSGAGELFF. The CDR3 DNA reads TGTGCCAGTATACCATCAGGGGCAGGGGAGCTGTTTTTT.

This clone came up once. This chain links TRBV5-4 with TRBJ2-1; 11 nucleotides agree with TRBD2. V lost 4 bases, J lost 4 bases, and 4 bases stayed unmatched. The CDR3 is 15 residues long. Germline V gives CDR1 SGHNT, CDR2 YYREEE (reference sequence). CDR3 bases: TGTGCCAGCAGCCAGTGGACTAGCGGGTACAATGAGCAGTTCTTC. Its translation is CASSQWTSGYNEQFF.

CDR3: CASSGRQGPAGGPSHEQYF. The DNA of the CDR3 is TGTGCCAGCAGCGGACGACAGGGCCCAGCGGGAGGGCCCAGCCACGAGCAGTACTTC. The rearrangement uses TRBV7-9 and TRBJ2-7; 10 nucleotides match TRBD2. Trimming removed 5 bases from V and 5 bases from J; junction bases left unmatched: 21. This CDR3 has 19 residues. Germline loops: CDR1 SEHNR, CDR2 FQNEAQ (reference sequence).

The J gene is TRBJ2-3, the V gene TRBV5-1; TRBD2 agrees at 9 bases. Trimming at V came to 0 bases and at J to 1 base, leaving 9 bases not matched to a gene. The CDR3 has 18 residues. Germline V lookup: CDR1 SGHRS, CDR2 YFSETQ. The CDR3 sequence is CASSLAGSGSSGTDTQYF. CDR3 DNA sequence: TGCGCCAGCAGCTTGGCTGGTAGCGGGAGCAGCGGCACAGATACGCAGTATTTT.

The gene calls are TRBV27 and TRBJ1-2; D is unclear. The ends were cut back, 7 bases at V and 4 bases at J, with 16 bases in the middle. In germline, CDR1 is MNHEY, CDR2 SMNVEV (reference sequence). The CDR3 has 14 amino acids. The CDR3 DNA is TGTGCCAGCACGTCGGGCGCGGACGGCTATGGCTACACCTTC. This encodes CASTSGADGYGYTF.

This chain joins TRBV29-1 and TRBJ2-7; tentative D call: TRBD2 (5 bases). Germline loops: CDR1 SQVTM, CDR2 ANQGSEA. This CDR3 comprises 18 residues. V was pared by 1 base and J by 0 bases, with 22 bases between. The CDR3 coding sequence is TGCAGCGTTGAAGTGCGAGCCCGTTCGGAGCGGTTCTCCTACGAGCAGTACTTC. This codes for CSVEVRARSERFSYEQYF.

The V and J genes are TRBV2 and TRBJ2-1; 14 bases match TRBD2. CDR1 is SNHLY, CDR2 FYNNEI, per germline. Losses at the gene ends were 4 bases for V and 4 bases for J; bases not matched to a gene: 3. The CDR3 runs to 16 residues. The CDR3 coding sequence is TGTGCCAGCAGTGGCCGACTAGCGGGAGGGTACAATGAGCAGTTCTTC. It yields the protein CASSGRLAGGYNEQFF. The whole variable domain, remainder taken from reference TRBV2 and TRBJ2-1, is EPEVTQTPSHQVTQMGQEVILRCVPISNHLYFYWYRQILGQKVEFLVSFYNNEISEKSEIFDDQFSVERPDGSNFTLKIRSTKLEDSAMYFCASSGRLAGGYNEQFFGPGTRLTVL.

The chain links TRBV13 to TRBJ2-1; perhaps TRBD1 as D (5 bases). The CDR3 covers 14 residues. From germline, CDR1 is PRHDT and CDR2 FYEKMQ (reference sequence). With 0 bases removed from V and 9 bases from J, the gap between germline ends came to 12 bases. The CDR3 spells CASSLGGVSGEQFF. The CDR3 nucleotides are TGTGCCAGCAGCTTAGGAGGGGTATCCGGTGAGCAGTTCTTC.

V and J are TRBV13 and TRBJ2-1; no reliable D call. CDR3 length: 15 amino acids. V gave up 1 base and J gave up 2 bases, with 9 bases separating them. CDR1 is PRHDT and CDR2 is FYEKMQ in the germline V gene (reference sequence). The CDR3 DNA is TGTGCCAGCAGCTTAGACACGAGCGCCTACAATGAGCAGTTCTTC. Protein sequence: CASSLDTSAYNEQFF.

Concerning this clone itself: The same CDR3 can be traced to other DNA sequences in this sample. This CDR3 reads CASSPGGTDTQYF. The CDR3 coding sequence is TGTGCCAGCAGCCCCGGTGGCACAGATACGCAGTATTTT. The chain couples TRBV7-9 to TRBJ2-3; D gene ambiguous. V lost 5 bases and J 1 base, leaving 7 bases between the germline ends. Germline CDR1 SEHNR, CDR2 FQNEAQ (reference sequence). The CDR3 extends over 13 amino acids.

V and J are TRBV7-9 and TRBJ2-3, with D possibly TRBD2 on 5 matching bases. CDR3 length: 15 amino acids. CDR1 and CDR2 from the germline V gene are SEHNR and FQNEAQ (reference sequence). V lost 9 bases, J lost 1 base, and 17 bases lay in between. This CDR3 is CASSLVAGRTDTQYF. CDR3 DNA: TGTGCCAGTTCGCTTGTGGCGGGTCGCACAGATACGCAGTATTTT. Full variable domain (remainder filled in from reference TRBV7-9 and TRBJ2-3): DTGVSQNPRHKITKRGQNVTFRCDPISEHNRLYWYRQTLGQGPEFLTYFQNEAQLEKSRLLSDRFSAERPKGSFSTLEIQRTEQGDSAMYLCASSLVAGRTDTQYFGPGTRLTVL.

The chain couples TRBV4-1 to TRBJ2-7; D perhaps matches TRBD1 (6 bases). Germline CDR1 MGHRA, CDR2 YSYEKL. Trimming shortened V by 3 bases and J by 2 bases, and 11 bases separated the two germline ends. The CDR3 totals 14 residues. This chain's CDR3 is CASSQGTLTYEQYF. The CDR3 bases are TGCGCCAGCAGCCAGGGGACACTCACCTACGAGCAGTACTTC.

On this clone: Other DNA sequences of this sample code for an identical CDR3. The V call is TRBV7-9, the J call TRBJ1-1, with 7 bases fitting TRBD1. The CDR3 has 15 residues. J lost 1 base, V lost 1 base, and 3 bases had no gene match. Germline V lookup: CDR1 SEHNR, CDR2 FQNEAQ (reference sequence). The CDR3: CASSLVAGGNTEAFF. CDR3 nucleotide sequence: TGTGCCAGCAGCTTAGTGGCAGGGGGGAACACTGAAGCTTTCTTT.

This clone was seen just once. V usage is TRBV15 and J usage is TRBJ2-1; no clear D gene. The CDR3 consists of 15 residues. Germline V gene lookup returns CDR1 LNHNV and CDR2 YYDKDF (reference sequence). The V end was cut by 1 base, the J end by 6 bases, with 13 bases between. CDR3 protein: CATSRGPPKGNEQFF. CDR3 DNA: TGTGCCACCAGCAGAGGCCCTCCGAAGGGCAATGAGCAGTTCTTC.